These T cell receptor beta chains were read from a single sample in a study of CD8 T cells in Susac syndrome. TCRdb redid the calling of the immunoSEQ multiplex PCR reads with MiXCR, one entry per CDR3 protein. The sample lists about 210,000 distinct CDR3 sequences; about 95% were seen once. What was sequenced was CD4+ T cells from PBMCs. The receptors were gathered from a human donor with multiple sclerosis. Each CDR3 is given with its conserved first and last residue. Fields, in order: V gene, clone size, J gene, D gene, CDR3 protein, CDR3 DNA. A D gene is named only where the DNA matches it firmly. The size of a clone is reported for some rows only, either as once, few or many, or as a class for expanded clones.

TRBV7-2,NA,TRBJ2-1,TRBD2,CASSWSGSSYNEQFF,TGTGCCAGCAGCTGGAGCGGGAGCTCCTACAATGAGCAGTTCTTC
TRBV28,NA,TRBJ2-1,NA,CASSSLARMANEQFF,TGTGCCAGCAGTTCACTAGCTAGAATGGCCAATGAGCAGTTCTTC
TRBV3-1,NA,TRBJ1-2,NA,CASSPTTGHYGYTF,TGTGCCAGCAGCCCCACGACAGGACACTATGGCTACACCTTC
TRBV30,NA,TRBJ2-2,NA,CAWSVLGGGPGELFF,TGTGCCTGGAGTGTACTTGGGGGTGGCCCCGGGGAGCTGTTTTTT
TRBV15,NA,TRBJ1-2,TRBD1,CATSPGTGSPNYGYTF,TGTGCCACCAGCCCCGGGACAGGATCCCCTAACTATGGCTACACCTTC
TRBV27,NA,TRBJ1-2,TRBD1,CASSVSKRDRASHGYTF,TGTGCCAGCAGTGTATCGAAACGGGACAGGGCCTCCCATGGCTACACCTTC
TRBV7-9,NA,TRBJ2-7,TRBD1,CASSLFAGTGPLEQYF,TGTGCCAGCAGCCTTTTTGCGGGGACAGGGCCACTAGAGCAGTACTTC
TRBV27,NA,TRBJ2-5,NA,CASRRGEETQYF,TGTGCCAGCAGGCGGGGTGAGGAGACCCAGTACTTC
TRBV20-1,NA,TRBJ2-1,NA,CSARVTASFKYNEQFF,TGCAGTGCTAGAGTTACGGCTAGCTTTAAATACAATGAGCAGTTCTTC
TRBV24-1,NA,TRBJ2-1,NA,CATSSEDRKQFF,TGTGCCACCAGTTCCGAGGACCGAAAGCAGTTCTTC
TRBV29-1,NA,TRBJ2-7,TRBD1,CSVTRDRGHEQYF,TGCAGCGTTACCCGGGACAGGGGCCACGAGCAGTACTTC
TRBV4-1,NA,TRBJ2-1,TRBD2,CASSPGLAFVNEQFF,TGCGCCAGCAGCCCCGGACTAGCTTTTGTGAATGAGCAGTTCTTC
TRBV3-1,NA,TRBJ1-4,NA,CASSRAGNEKLFF,TGTGCCAGCAGCCGGGCAGGGAATGAAAAACTGTTTTTT
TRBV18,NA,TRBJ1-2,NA,CASSPSGGGRDYGYTF,TGTGCCAGCTCACCATCGGGTGGGGGGCGCGACTATGGCTACACCTTC
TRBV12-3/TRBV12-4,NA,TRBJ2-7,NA,CASSPPGLTYEQYF,TGTGCCAGCAGTCCCCCCGGACTCACCTACGAGCAGTACTTC
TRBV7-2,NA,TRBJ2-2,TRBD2,CASSFRGTSFNTGELFF,TGTGCCAGCAGCTTTCGTGGGACTAGTTTTAACACCGGGGAGCTGTTTTTT
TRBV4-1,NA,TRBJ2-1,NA,CASSQADFQYNEQFF,TGCGCCAGCAGCCAAGCGGACTTTCAATACAATGAGCAGTTCTTC
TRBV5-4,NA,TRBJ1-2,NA,CASSPTVNYGYTF,TGTGCCAGCAGCCCGACAGTTAACTATGGCTACACCTTC
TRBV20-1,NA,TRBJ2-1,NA,CSAASGYNEQFF,TGCAGTGCCGCCAGCGGCTACAATGAGCAGTTCTTC
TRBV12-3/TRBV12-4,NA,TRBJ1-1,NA,CASSYGARATEAFF,TGTGCCAGCAGTTACGGGGCGCGGGCCACTGAAGCTTTCTTT
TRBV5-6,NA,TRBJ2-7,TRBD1,CASSTGQVYEQYF,TGTGCCAGCAGCACCGGACAGGTCTACGAGCAGTACTTC
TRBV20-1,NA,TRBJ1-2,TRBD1,CSARSDRANYGYTF,TGCAGTGCTAGAAGTGACAGGGCTAACTATGGCTACACCTTC
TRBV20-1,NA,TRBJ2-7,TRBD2,CSATGTRVYEQYF,TGCAGTGCGACGGGGACTAGAGTCTACGAGCAGTACTTC
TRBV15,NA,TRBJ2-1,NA,CATRGASYNEQFF,TGTGCCACCAGAGGAGCTTCATACAATGAGCAGTTCTTC
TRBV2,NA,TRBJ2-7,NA,CASKQNYEQYF,TGTGCCAGCAAACAGAACTACGAGCAGTACTTC
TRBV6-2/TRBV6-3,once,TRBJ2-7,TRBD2,CASSHSRGTYEQYF,TGTGCCAGCAGTCACTCGCGGGGGACCTACGAGCAGTACTTC
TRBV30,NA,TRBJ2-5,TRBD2,CAWEKSGEETQYF,TGTGCCTGGGAGAAGAGCGGGGAAGAGACCCAGTACTTC
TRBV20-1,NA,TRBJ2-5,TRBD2,CSARASGGPQETQYF,TGCAGTGCTAGGGCGAGCGGGGGCCCCCAAGAGACCCAGTACTTC
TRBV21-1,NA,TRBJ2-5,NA,CASSRATGFRETQYF,TGTGCCAGCAGCAGGGCAACAGGGTTTAGGGAGACCCAGTACTTC